The rows below give T cell receptor beta chains drawn from one sample of a study of T cell responses to AZD1222 COVID-19 vaccine. Assay: immunoSEQ multiplex PCR; the TCRdb copy retains only in-frame clones and omits some. The data hold 120,000 or so clones, with about 90% observed a single time. Here the sequenced sample was peripheral blood, taken on day 0 of MenACWY control vaccination. Receptor source: an adult in good health. CDR3s include the opening cysteine and the closing phenylalanine or tryptophan. Fields, in order: V gene, J gene, CDR3 protein.

TRBV28,TRBJ1-5,CASSVDRGRQPQHF
TRBV2,TRBJ1-2,CACWAGDGYTF
TRBV7-2,TRBJ2-5,CASSADRGGPETQYF
TRBV25-1,TRBJ1-4,CASSQQGGNEKLFF
TRBV6-5,TRBJ1-5,CASSSYSNQPQHF
TRBV11-2,TRBJ1-1,CASSLVRIRNTEAFF
TRBV5-1,TRBJ2-2,CASSLSGRELFF
TRBV19,TRBJ2-5,CASSIGTTAAETQYF
TRBV29-1,TRBJ1-2,CSVEQTGGRYGYTF
TRBV18,TRBJ2-7,CASSPQGTSYEQYF
TRBV30,TRBJ1-4,CAWSVRFGEKLFF
TRBV6-6,TRBJ2-5,CASSSPTDGRETQYF
TRBV27,TRBJ1-2,CASSPWGTGGYTF
TRBV19,TRBJ2-2,CASSDRDRGQSGELFF
TRBV5-1,TRBJ2-1,CASSLVSGSPEQFF
TRBV29-1,TRBJ2-1,CSVEKSRGEQFF
TRBV12-3/TRBV12-4,TRBJ1-1,CASSWVEGTEAFF
TRBV15,TRBJ2-1,CATSSGRGALYNEQFF
TRBV28,TRBJ1-4,CASTGPIGEKLFF
TRBV7-2,TRBJ1-2,CASSPEQIHYGYTF
TRBV5-4,TRBJ2-3,CASSSGTSATDTQYF
TRBV6-5,TRBJ2-7,CASSYSRPRDYEQYF
TRBV7-2,TRBJ2-2,CASSSAGHTGELFF
TRBV19,TRBJ1-1,CASVAWAGWGTEAFF
TRBV23-1,TRBJ2-7,CASSHGGREQYF
TRBV28,TRBJ2-5,CASSFGGPSETQYF
TRBV2,TRBJ1-1,CASREDRLRDTEAFF
TRBV5-5,TRBJ2-7,CASSPGLTSGSYEQYF
TRBV4-1,TRBJ1-3,CASSQAVQGLTPGNTIYF
TRBV6-5,TRBJ1-5,CASSKRGSNQPQHF
TRBV9,TRBJ1-3,CASSVALDTYSGNTIYF
TRBV5-1,TRBJ2-7,CASSPFGPPPSYEQYF
TRBV6-5,TRBJ1-2,CASNKGAPHGYTF
TRBV27,TRBJ1-2,CASSPGTATSSGYTF
TRBV15,TRBJ1-3,CATSRDRGTAGNTIYF
TRBV19,TRBJ2-7,CASSTRRTSGRAPEQYF
TRBV19,TRBJ2-5,CASSISGQGAHETQYF
TRBV11-2,TRBJ2-1,CASSPKTRAYNEQFF
TRBV15,TRBJ2-7,CATRAGTGIHEQYF
TRBV6-2/TRBV6-3,TRBJ1-5,CASSQGGGGNQPQHF
TRBV5-6,TRBJ2-7,CASSLAGSKGEQYF
TRBV30,TRBJ1-5,CAWRTKGSNQPQHF
TRBV5-8,TRBJ2-3,CASSLARGTDTQYF
TRBV24-1,TRBJ2-2,CATSERDREAGELFF
TRBV2,TRBJ1-2,CASRPGRKDYGYTF
TRBV7-8,TRBJ2-7,CASSLSYRGNYEQYF
TRBV3-1/TRBV3-2,TRBJ2-7,CASSQDNRGGLEQYF
TRBV28,TRBJ2-3,CASSPLRGGTDTQYF
TRBV18,TRBJ1-4,CASSPGQGNEKLFF
TRBV7-2,TRBJ1-1,CASSLALLHTEAFF
TRBV15,TRBJ2-5,CATRRGQLETQYF
TRBV29-1,TRBJ2-5,CSVQRTQETQYF
TRBV25-1,TRBJ2-2,CASSFIGNTGELFF
TRBV24-1,TRBJ1-2,CATSDPARRGGYTF
TRBV28,TRBJ2-3,CASSQGGEGTDTQYF
TRBV6-1,TRBJ2-7,CASSEMGTEQYF
TRBV27,TRBJ2-7,CASKSTGGAFYEQYF
TRBV9,TRBJ1-2,CASSVSGTNGYTF